What follows describes a single TCR beta chain. What antigen it recognizes has not been identified. Base qualities are not recorded, but no much larger clone differs from it by a single base. The data are from a study of shared T cell receptors in the human thymus listed by TCRdb under 2021. Context from the whole study: The study examined how the human thymus generates shared, self-reactive T-cell receptor alpha chains.

For CDR1 and CDR2, the germline V gene (reference sequence) lists SGHNT and YYREEE. Unmatched junction bases come to 7, with V trimmed by 4 bases and J by 3 bases. There are 15 amino acids in the CDR3, from cysteine to phenylalanine inclusive. Only the CDR3 DNA is retained, 45 bases long and in frame from the first base. The protocol used for the library was the immunoSEQ multiplex PCR assay. TCRdb took this table from immuneACCESS and kept in-frame rearrangements with V and J called. Such tables lack part of the clones; where checked against another copy, unresolved V genes explain under half of the gap, and the rest is unexplained. Present in this sample are some 720,000 clones, around 87% of which were seen just once. Of the sample, 0.01% is held by the ten largest clones. A further study also used this sample, focusing on human thymus T cells. As the second paper documents: The donors were immunologically healthy infants in Finland who had open corrective cardiac surgery for congenital heart defects. Thymus tissue was obtained as surgical resects removed during corrective cardiac surgery. Both the thymic and the peripheral blood repertoires appeared to show biased V and J gene segment usage. The related research reported highly overlapping thymic TCR repertoires among unrelated individuals. TCR alpha and beta repertoires from seven to nine infant thymus samples and four related peripheral blood samples were characterized in the study. Donor ages ranged from roughly 6 to 250 days, and the cohort comprised six male and two female infants. Thymocytes were released mechanically from tissue and stored at -70 °C as pellets of roughly 8.5-32 million cells. A QIAsymphony instrument was used to extract genomic DNA from the frozen cell pellets. The immunoSEQ multiplex PCR assay was used to amplify the TCRB and TCRAD loci from a standardized amount of quality-controlled genomic DNA. Amplicons spanned the V(D)J region at a length sufficient to cover the CDR3 and identify V and J genes. Through the commercial immunoSEQ service, the amplicons were sequenced on an Illumina platform. Primer bias and sequencing errors were corrected as previously described, and TCRAD and TCRB definitions were based on the IMGT database. Analysis of the repertoires was done with immunoSEQ Analyzer 3.0 and VDJTools and included basic statistics, V/J segment usage, diversity estimates, rarefaction and pairwise overlap. Chao1, ChaoE, Efron-Thisted, Shannon and inverse Simpson indices were used to estimate diversity, which was also estimated on datasets down-sampled to the smallest sample. Repertoire overlap was determined by strict matching of CDR3 nucleotide sequence, V gene and J gene, and Jaccard-based multidimensional scaling clustering was applied. On average, thymus samples yielded about 730,000 unique TCRB clonotypes, whereas blood samples yielded around 84,000.

This receptor was taken from a boy younger than two with a congenital heart defect. Donor details come from another sample of the same person, matched by shared clones. Sequencing was performed on thymocytes. Recombination joined TRBV5-4 with TRBJ1-1, and TRBD1 matches 9 of the central bases. The sequenced DNA: TGTGCCAGCAGCCTCCTGACAGGGGGAGACACTGAAGCTTTCTTT. Its protein product is CASSLLTGGDTEAFF.